This TCR beta chain appears in the sequencing data of a study of blood T cell repertoires in COVID-19. The data were produced by immunoSEQ multiplex PCR, yet TCRdb's version contains in-frame clones alone and is incomplete. The repertoire holds approximately 82,000 clones, with 75% to 90% as singletons. This clonotype was obtained from a woman aged 45-65 years with acute COVID-19. Sequencing was performed on PBMCs or T cells enriched from blood (not recorded which).

CDR3 loop: CSVAGGRGNQPQHF. The CDR3 DNA reads TGCAGCGTTGCGGGGGGGCGCGGAAATCAGCCCCAGCATTTT. The chain recombines TRBV29-1 with TRBJ1-5; tentative D call: TRBD1 (6 bases). Deletions cut 4 bases from V and 4 bases from J, with 14 bases between. The germline V gene encodes CDR1 SQVTM and CDR2 ANQGSEA. This CDR3 is built from 14 residues.